The present entry profiles one T cell receptor beta chain with its context. Profiling relied on immunoSEQ multiplex PCR, and the TCRdb table lists in-frame clones only, not all of them. The sample carries about 90,000 clones, approximately 80% recorded once. This record comes from a study of blood T cell repertoires in COVID-19. V shed 3 bases and J shed 7 bases, with 19 bases lying between them. Germline CDR1 reads SGDLS; CDR2 reads YYNGEE. The CDR3 covers 15 residues. The sequence was obtained from a human donor in a cohort sampled during active COVID-19. Sequencing was done on a sample of peripheral blood. This chain uses TRBV9 with TRBJ1-2, with a weak D call TRBD1 (5 bases). The CDR3 coding sequence is TGTGCCAGCAGCGCCCGCCATTCGGGGGAAGGTGGCTACACCTTC. Translating it yields CASSARHSGEGGYTF.